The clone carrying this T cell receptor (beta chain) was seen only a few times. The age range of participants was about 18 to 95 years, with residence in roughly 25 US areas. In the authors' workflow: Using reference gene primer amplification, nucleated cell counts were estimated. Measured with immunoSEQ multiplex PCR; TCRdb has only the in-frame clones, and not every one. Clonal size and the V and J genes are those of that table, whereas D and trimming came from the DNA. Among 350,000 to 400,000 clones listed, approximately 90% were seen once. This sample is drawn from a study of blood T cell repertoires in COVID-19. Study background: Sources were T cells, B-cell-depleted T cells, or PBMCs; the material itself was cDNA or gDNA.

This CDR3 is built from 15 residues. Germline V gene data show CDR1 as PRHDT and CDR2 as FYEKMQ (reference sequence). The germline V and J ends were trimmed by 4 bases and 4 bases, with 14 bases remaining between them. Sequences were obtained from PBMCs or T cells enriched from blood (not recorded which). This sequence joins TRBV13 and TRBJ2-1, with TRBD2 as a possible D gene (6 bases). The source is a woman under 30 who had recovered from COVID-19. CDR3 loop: CASSSSGGEYNEQFF. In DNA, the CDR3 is TGTGCCAGCAGCTCAAGCGGAGGGGAGTACAATGAGCAGTTCTTC.